The clone carrying this TCR beta chain was counted at least ten times. Its target is unknown. These data come from a study of T cells in Graves' hyperthyroidism and ophthalmopathy. Whole-study results and caveats: Ophthalmopathy was model-predicted a median roughly 6.2 months pre-onset. Blood samples included most of the expanded thyroid clonotypes exceeding 0.001.

The authors obtained PBMCs from roughly 10 ml of fresh peripheral blood. Regions amplified from RNA transcripts were the TCR beta CDR3 regions. A first-round RT-PCR of the TCR CDR3 used the HTBI primer set. TCRdb reprocessed the multiplex PCR reads with MiXCR, giving one entry per CDR3 protein. This table holds hundreds of thousands of distinct CDR3 sequences, approximately 15% found once. CDR1 SGHTA and CDR2 FQGNSA come from the germline V gene. The junction had 10 bases not matched to a gene; V was cut back by 5 bases and J by 8 bases. This CDR3 is built from 17 residues. The chain has TRBV7-2 and TRBJ1-6; 12 bases match TRBD1. The TCR originated in a young man with Graves' ophthalmopathy. The sample comprised blood. The CDR3 region is CASSITGTGGKDSPLHF. The DNA for the CDR3 is TGTGCCAGCAGCATAACCGGGACAGGGGGCAAAGATTCACCCCTCCACTTT. Together with reference TRBV7-2 and TRBJ1-6, the CDR3 gives the full variable domain: GAGVSQSPSNKVTEKGKDVELRCDPISGHTALYWYRQSLGQGLEFLIYFQGNSAPDKSGLPSDRFSAERTGGSVSTLTIQRTQQEDSAVYLCASSITGTGGKDSPLHFGNGTRLTVT.